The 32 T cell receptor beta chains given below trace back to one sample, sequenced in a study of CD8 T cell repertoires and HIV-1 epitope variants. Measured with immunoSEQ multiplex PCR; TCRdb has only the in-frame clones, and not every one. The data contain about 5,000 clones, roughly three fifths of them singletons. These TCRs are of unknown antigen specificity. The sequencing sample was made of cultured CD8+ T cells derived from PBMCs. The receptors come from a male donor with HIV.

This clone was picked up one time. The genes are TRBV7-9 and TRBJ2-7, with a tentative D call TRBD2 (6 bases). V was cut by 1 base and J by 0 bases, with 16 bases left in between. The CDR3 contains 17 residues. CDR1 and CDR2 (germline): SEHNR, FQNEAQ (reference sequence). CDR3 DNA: TGTGCCAGCAGCTTAGGGGGGGTGGGACGAAGCTCCTACGAGCAGTACTTC. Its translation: CASSLGGVGRSSYEQYF.

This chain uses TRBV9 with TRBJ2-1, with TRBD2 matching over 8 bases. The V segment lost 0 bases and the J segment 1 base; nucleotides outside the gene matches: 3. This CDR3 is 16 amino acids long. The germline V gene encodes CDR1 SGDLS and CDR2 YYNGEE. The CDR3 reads CASSVGLAGSYNEQFF. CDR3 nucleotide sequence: TGTGCCAGCAGCGTAGGGCTAGCGGGTTCCTACAATGAGCAGTTCTTC.

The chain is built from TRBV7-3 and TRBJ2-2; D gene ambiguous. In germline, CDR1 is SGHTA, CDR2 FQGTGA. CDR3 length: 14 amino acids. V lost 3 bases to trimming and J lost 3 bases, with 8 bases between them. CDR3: CASSLGSYTGELFF. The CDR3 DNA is TGTGCCAGCAGCTTGGGGTCCTACACCGGGGAGCTGTTTTTT.

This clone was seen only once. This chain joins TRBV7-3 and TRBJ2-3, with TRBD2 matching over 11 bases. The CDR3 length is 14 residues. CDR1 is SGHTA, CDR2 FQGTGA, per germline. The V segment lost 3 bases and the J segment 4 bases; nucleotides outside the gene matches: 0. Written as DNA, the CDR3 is TGTGCCAGCAGCTTTAGCGGGGGGGCAGATACGCAGTATTTT. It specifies CASSFSGGADTQYF.

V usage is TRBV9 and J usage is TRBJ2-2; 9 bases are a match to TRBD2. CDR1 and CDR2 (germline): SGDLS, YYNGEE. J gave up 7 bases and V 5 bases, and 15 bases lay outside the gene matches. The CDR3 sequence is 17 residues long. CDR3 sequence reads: CASRPGVGGGASGELFF. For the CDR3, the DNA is TGTGCCAGCAGACCCGGAGTGGGCGGGGGGGCTAGCGGGGAGCTGTTTTTT. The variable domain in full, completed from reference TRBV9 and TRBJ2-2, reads DSGVTQTPKHLITATGQRVTLRCSPRSGDLSVYWYQQSLDQGLQFLIQYYNGEERAKGNILERFSAQQFPDLHSELNLSSLELGDSALYFCASRPGVGGGASGELFFGEGSRLTVL.

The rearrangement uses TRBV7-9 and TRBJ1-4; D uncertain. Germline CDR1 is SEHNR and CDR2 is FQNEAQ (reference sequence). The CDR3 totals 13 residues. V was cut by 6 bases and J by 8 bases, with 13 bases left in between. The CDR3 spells CASSPDVGEKLFF. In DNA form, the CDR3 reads TGTGCCAGCAGTCCAGACGTGGGGGAAAAACTGTTTTTT.

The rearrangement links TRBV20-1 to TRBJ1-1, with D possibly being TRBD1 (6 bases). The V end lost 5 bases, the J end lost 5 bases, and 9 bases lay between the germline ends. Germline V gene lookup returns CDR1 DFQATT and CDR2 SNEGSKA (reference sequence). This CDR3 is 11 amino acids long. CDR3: CSAPDRTEAFF. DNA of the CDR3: TGCAGTGCTCCCGACAGGACTGAAGCTTTCTTT.

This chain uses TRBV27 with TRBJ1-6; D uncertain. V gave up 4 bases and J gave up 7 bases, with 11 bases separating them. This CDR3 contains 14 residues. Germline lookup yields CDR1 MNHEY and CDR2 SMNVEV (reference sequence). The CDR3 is CASSYPTPNSPLHF. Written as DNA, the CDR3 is TGTGCCAGCAGTTACCCGACTCCCAATTCACCCCTCCACTTT.

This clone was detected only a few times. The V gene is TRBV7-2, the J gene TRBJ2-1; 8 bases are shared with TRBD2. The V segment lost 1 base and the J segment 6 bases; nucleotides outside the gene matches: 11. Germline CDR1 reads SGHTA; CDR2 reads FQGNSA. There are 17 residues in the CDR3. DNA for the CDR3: TGTGCCAGCAGCTTAGAGCCCCGGACTAGCTGGGGCAATGAGCAGTTCTTC. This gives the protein CASSLEPRTSWGNEQFF. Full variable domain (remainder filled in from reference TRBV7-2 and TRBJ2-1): GAGVSQSPSNKVTEKGKDVELRCDPISGHTALYWYRQSLGQGLEFLIYFQGNSAPDKSGLPSDRFSAERTGGSVSTLTIQRTQQEDSAVYLCASSLEPRTSWGNEQFFGPGTRLTVL.

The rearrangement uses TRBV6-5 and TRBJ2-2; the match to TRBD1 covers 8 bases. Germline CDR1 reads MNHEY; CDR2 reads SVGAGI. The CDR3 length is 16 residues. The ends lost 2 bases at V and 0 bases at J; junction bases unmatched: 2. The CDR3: CASSYPQGANTGELFF. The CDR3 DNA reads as TGTGCCAGCAGTTACCCACAGGGGGCGAACACCGGGGAGCTGTTTTTT.

CDR3 sequence: CASASTGGSQETQYF. CDR3 nucleotide sequence: TGTGCCAGCGCTTCGACGGGGGGATCCCAAGAGACCCAGTACTTC. This sequence joins TRBV21-1 and TRBJ2-5; whether TRBD2, the table's D call, matches the DNA was not checked. TRBV21-1 is marked as a pseudogene. This CDR3 contains 15 residues.

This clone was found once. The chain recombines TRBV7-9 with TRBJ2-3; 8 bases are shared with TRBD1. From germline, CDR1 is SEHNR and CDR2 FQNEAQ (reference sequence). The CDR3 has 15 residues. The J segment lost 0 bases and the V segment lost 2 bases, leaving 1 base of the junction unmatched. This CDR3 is CASSLRTGSTDTQYF. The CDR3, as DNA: TGTGCCAGCAGCTTACGGACAGGGAGCACAGATACGCAGTATTTT. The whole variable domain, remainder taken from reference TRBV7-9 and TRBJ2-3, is DTGVSQNPRHKITKRGQNVTFRCDPISEHNRLYWYRQTLGQGPEFLTYFQNEAQLEKSRLLSDRFSAERPKGSFSTLEIQRTEQGDSAMYLCASSLRTGSTDTQYFGPGTRLTVL.

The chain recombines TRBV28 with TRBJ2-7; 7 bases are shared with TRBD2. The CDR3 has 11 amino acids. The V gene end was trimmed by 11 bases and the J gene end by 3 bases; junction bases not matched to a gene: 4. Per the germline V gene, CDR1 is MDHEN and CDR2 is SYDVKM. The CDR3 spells CAWGGDYEQYF. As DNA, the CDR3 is TGTGCCTGGGGAGGGGACTACGAGCAGTACTTC.

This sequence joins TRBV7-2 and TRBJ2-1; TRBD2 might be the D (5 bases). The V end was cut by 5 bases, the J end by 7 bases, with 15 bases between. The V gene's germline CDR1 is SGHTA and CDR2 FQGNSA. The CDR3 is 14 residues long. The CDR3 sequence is CASSSLGGFNEQFF. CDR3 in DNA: TGTGCCAGCAGCAGCTTAGGCGGGTTTAATGAGCAGTTCTTC.

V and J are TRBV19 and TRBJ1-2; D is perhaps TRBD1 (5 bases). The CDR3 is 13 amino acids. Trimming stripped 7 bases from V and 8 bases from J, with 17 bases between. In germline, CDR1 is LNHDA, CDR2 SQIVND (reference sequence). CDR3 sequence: CASNWVRGDGYTF. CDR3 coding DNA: TGTGCCAGTAACTGGGTAAGGGGAGACGGCTACACCTTC.

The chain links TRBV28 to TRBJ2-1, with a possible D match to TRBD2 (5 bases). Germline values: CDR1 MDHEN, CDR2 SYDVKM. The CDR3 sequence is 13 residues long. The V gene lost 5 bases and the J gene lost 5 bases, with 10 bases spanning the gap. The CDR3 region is CASSLEEDNEQFF. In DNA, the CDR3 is TGTGCCAGCAGTCTAGAGGAGGACAATGAGCAGTTCTTC.

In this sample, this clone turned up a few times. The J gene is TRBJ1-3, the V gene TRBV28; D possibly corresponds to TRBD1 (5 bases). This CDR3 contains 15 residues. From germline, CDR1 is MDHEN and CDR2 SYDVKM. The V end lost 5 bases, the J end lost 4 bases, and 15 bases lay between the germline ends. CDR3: CASSTRQGVGNTIYF. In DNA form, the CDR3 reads TGTGCCAGCAGTACCCGCCAGGGTGTCGGAAACACCATATATTTT.

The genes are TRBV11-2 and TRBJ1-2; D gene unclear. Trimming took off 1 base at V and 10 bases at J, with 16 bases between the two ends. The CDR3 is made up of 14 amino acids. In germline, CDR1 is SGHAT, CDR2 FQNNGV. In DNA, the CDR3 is TGTGCCAGCAGCTTAGGGCCGGGGATTATGGACTACACCTTC. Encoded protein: CASSLGPGIMDYTF.

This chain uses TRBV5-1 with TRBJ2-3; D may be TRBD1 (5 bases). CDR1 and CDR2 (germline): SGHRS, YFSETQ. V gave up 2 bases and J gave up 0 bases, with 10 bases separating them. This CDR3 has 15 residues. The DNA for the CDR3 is TGCGCCAGCAGCTTAGGACATCCTAGCACAGATACGCAGTATTTT. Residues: CASSLGHPSTDTQYF.

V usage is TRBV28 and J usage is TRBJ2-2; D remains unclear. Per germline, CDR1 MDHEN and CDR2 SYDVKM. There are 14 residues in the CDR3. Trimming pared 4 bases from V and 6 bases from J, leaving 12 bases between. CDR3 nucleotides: TGTGCCAGCAGTTACTCCAGGTACCCCGGGGAGCTGTTTTTT. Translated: CASSYSRYPGELFF.

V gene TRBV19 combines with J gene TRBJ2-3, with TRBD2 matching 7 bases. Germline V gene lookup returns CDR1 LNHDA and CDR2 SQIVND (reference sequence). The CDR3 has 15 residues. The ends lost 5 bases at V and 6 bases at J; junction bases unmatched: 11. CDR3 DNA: TGTGCCAGTAGTGCACTAGCGTCCCCGCCGGATACGCAGTATTTT. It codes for CASSALASPPDTQYF.

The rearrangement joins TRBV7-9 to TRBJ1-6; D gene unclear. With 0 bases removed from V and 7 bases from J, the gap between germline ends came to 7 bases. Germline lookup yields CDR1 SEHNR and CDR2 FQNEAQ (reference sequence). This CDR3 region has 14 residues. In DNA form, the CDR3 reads TGTGCCAGCAGCTTAGCGGCCGGGAATTCACCCCTCCACTTT. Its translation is CASSLAAGNSPLHF.

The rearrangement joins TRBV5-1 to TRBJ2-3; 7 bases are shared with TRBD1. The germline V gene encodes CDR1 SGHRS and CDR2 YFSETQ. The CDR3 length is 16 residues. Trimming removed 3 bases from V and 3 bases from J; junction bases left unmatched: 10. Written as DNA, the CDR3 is TGCGCCAGCAGCTCCAGACAGGGTGGGGGTACAGATACGCAGTATTTT. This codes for CASSSRQGGGTDTQYF.

This chain's CDR3 is CASSLGLVNTGELFF. CDR3 DNA sequence: TGTGCCAGCAGCTTAGGACTCGTGAACACCGGGGAGCTGTTTTTT. The chain combines TRBV11-2 with TRBJ2-2, with D unresolved. The germline gives CDR1 SGHAT, CDR2 FQNNGV. CDR3 length: 15 amino acids. V shed 1 base and J shed 1 base, with 7 bases lying between them. Together with reference TRBV11-2 and TRBJ2-2, the CDR3 gives the full variable domain: EAGVAQSPRYKIIEKRQSVAFWCNPISGHATLYWYQQILGQGPKLLIQFQNNGVVDDSQLPKDRFSAERLKGVDSTLKIQPAKLEDSAVYLCASSLGLVNTGELFFGEGSRLTVL.

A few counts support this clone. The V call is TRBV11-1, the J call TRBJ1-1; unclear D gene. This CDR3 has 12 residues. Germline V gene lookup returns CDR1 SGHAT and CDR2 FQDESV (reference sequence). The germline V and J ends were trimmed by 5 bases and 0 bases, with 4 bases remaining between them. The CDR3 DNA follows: TGTGCCAGCAGCCCCGTGAACACTGAAGCTTTCTTT. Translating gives CASSPVNTEAFF.

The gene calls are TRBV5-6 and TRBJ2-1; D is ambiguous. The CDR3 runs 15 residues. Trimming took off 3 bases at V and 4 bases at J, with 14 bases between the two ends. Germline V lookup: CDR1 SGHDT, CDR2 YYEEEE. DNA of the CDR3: TGTGCCAGCAGCTCGGACGGGCGCGGTTACAATGAGCAGTTCTTC. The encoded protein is CASSSDGRGYNEQFF. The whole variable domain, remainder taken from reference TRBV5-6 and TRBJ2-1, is DAGVTQSPTHLIKTRGQQVTLRCSPKSGHDTVSWYQQALGQGPQFIFQYYEEEERQRGNFPDRFSGHQFPNYSSELNVNALLLGDSALYLCASSSDGRGYNEQFFGPGTRLTVL.

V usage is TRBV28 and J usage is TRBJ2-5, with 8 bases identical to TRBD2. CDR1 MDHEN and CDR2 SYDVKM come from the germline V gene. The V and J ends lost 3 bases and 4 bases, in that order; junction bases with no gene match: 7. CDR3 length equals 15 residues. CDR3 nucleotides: TGTGCCAGCAGTTTTCAGCGGGGGCCGGGAGAGACCCAGTACTTC. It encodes CASSFQRGPGETQYF. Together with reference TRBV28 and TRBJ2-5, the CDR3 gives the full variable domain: DVKVTQSSRYLVKRTGEKVFLECVQDMDHENMFWYRQDPGLGLRLIYFSYDVKMKEKGDIPEGYSVSREKKERFSLILESASTNQTSMYLCASSFQRGPGETQYFGPGTRLLVL.

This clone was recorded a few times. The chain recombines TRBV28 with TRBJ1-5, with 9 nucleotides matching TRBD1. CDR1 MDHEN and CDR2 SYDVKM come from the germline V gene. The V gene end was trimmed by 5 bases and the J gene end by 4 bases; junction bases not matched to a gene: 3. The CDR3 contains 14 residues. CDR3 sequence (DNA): TGTGCCAGCAGTCTCGGGACAGGGAATCAGCCCCAGCATTTT. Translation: CASSLGTGNQPQHF.

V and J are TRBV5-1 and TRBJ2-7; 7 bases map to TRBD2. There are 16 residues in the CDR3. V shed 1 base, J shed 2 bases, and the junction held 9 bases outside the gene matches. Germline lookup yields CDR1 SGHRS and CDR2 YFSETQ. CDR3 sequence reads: CASSLNNQRDAYEQYF. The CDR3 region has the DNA TGCGCCAGCAGCTTGAACAACCAGCGGGACGCCTACGAGCAGTACTTC. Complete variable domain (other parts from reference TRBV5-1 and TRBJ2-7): KAGVTQTPRYLIKTRGQQVTLSCSPISGHRSVSWYQQTPGQGLQFLFEYFSETQRNKGNFPGRFSGRQFSNSRSEMNVSTLELGDSALYLCASSLNNQRDAYEQYFGPGTRLTVT.

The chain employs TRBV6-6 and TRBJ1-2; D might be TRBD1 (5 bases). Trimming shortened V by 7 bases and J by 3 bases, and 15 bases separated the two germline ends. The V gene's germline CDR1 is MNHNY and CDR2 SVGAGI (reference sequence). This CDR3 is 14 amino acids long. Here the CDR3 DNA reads TGTGCCAGCAAACCCGGGGGGGTCGACTATGGCTACACCTTC. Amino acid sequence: CASKPGGVDYGYTF.

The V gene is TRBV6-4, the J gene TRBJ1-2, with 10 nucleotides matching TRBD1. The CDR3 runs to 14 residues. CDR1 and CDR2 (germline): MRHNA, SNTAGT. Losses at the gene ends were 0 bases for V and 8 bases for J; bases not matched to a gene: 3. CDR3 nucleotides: TGTGCCAGCAGTGACTCCGGGACAGGGGAAGGCTACACCTTC. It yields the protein CASSDSGTGEGYTF.

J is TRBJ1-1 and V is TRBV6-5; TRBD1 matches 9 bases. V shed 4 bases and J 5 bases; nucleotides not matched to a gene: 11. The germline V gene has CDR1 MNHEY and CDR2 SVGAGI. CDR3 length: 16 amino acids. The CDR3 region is CASSSSRDRVWTEAFF. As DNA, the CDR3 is TGTGCCAGCAGTTCGTCCCGGGACAGGGTATGGACTGAAGCTTTCTTT.